The 11 T cell receptor beta chains below all came from one sample that was sequenced in a study of glioma-infiltrating T cells after dendritic cell vaccination (dated by TCRdb to about 2016). Explained via the paper, the time point label denotes: after dendritic cell vaccination, including at tumor progression/relapse. Receptor libraries were prepared by the immunoSEQ multiplex PCR assay. The clones in this table, taken by TCRdb from immuneACCESS, are in-frame only. Not every clone is retained; where verified, under half of the shortfall comes from an unresolved V gene, and the cause of the rest is unknown. The sample table contains about 65,000 clones; only one count was recorded for around 86% of them. Under 14% of the sample comes from the top ten. Here the sequenced sample was blood, taken after dendritic cell vaccination. The receptors were sampled from a human donor with glioblastoma.

The table lists this clone with a count of one. The chain joins TRBV7-9 to TRBJ2-7; 7 bases fit TRBD1. The CDR3 spans 15 residues. Germline-derived CDR1 and CDR2 are SEHNR and FQNEAQ (reference sequence). The J segment lost 5 bases and the V segment lost 1 base, leaving 8 bases of the junction unmatched. This CDR3 is CASSLVAGGENEQYF. The CDR3 bases are TGTGCCAGCAGCTTAGTGGCAGGGGGAGAGAACGAGCAGTACTTC.

This clone was detected only once. V gene TRBV19 combines with J gene TRBJ2-5, with a possible D match to TRBD1 (5 bases). The assigned J gene may be wrong: the sequence end matches TRBJ2-7 better. CDR1 and CDR2 from the germline V gene are LNHDA and SQIVND (reference sequence). The CDR3 totals 14 residues. CDR3 amino acids: CASSFVDSSYEQYF. In nucleotides, the CDR3 is TGTGCCAGTAGTTTCGTTGACAGCTCCTACGAGCAGTACTTC.

The chain links TRBV10-1 to TRBJ1-2, with D possibly TRBD1 on 6 matching bases. V lost 4 bases to trimming and J lost 5 bases, with 11 bases between them. The CDR3 has 13 residues. Germline CDR1 is WNHNN and CDR2 is SYGVQD (reference sequence). CDR3 sequence reads: CASSAVQGYGYTF. In nucleotides, the CDR3 is TGCGCCAGCAGTGCGGTACAGGGTTATGGCTACACCTTC.

The chain is built from TRBV5-6 and TRBJ1-5; tentatively, D is TRBD1 (5 bases). The CDR3 length is 15 residues. The V gene's germline CDR1 is SGHDT and CDR2 YYEEEE. V shed 0 bases and J shed 7 bases, with 14 bases lying between them. In nucleotides, the CDR3 is TGTGCCAGCAGCTTGGCGTCAGGGATGAGGCAGCCCCAGCATTTT. This translates into CASSLASGMRQPQHF.

This chain uses TRBV1 with TRBJ2-1; TRBD2 reflects the table's D call only, with no check against the DNA. TRBV1 has pseudogene status. CDR3 length equals 18 residues. The CDR3 DNA reads TGCACCAGCAGCTACAAGTTACTAGCGGGGACCAAATACAATGAGCAGTTCTTC. It is translated as CTSSYKLLAGTKYNEQFF.

The CDR3 is CASSYGGVSTYEQYF. The CDR3 DNA sequence: TGTGCCAGCAGTTACGGGGGGGTAAGCACCTACGAGCAGTACTTC. V gene TRBV6-5 combines with J gene TRBJ2-7; TRBD2 aligns across 7 bases. The CDR3 has 15 residues. The V gene's germline CDR1 is MNHEY and CDR2 SVGAGI. J gave up 2 bases and V 2 bases, and 6 bases lay outside the gene matches.

The gene calls are TRBV11-2 and TRBJ1-2; the D gene is possibly TRBD1 (6 bases). The germline V gene has CDR1 SGHAT and CDR2 FQNNGV. The CDR3 is 13 residues long. V gave up 5 bases and J gave up 4 bases, with 11 bases separating them. The CDR3 coding sequence is TGTGCCAGCAGCACGGGACACACCTATGGCTACACCTTC. It yields the protein CASSTGHTYGYTF.

This chain links TRBV7-8 with TRBJ1-5; no clear D gene. This CDR3 contains 15 residues. The germline CDR1 and CDR2 sequences are SGHVS and FQNEAQ. The V end lost 3 bases, the J end lost 2 bases, and 11 bases lay between the germline ends. DNA for the CDR3: TGTGCCAGCAGCTTTTACGGAACAGGCAATCAGCCCCAGCATTTT. Protein sequence: CASSFYGTGNQPQHF.

The chain joins TRBV15 to TRBJ2-2, with TRBD2 matching over 10 bases. J lost 6 bases, V lost 0 bases, and 4 bases had no gene match. The CDR3 loop spans 16 amino acids. Looked up from germline, CDR1 is LNHNV and CDR2 is YYDKDF (reference sequence). The CDR3 here is CATSRDRLAGAGELFF. DNA of the CDR3: TGTGCCACCAGCAGAGATCGTCTAGCGGGAGCCGGGGAGCTGTTTTTT.

This rearrangement joins TRBV11-2 to TRBJ2-7; 7 positions agree with TRBD2. V trimming: 1 base; J trimming: 4 bases; junction bases outside the gene matches: 1. The germline V gene encodes CDR1 SGHAT and CDR2 FQNNGV. The CDR3 has 13 amino acids. DNA of the CDR3: TGTGCCAGCAGCTTAGGGACTAGTTACGAGCAGTACTTC. Protein: CASSLGTSYEQYF.

The V call is TRBV18, the J call TRBJ1-1; 8 nucleotides match TRBD1. Looked up from germline, CDR1 is KGHSH and CDR2 is LQKENI. This CDR3 spans 16 amino acids. J lost 4 bases, V lost 3 bases, and 10 bases had no gene match. Here the CDR3 DNA reads TGTGCCAGCTCACCGAGTCCGACAGGGGCAGGCACTGAAGCTTTCTTT. Amino acid sequence: CASSPSPTGAGTEAFF. Supplemented by reference TRBV18 and TRBJ1-1, the full variable domain reads NAGVMQNPRHLVRRRGQEARLRCSPMKGHSHVYWYRQLPEEGLKFMVYLQKENIIDESGMPKERFSAEFPKEGPSILRIQQVVRGDSAAYFCASSPSPTGAGTEAFFGQGTRLTVV.